This TCR beta chain was recovered during a study of beta chain features in type 1 diabetes. General observations from the study: Healthy donors had naive, central memory and Treg TCRB repertoires that appeared less similar than those seen among patients. The study found fewer insertions and more deletions at VDJ junctions in type 1 diabetes patients. TCRB CDR3s were moderately but significantly shorter in Type 1 diabetes patients in all four CD4+ subsets.

Ten or more counts support this clone. Its target is not known. Sorting that relied on CD45RO/CCR7/CD25/CD127/CD95/CD27 yielded CD4+ naive, central memory, regulatory and stem cell-like memory cells. V was clipped by 4 bases and J by 10 bases, with 16 bases between them. The CDR3 has 12 amino acids. The V gene's germline CDR1 is SQVTM and CDR2 ANQGSEA. Sequenced material consisted of expressed TCRB transcripts (all of the isolated RNA was reverse transcribed). The average read count of naive, central memory and regulatory T cell samples was some 3.9 million. Produced via immunoSEQ multiplex PCR; TCRdb's table is partial and in-frame only. This table has roughly 400,000 clones, around 10% appearing once.

The chain uses TRBV29-1 and TRBJ1-2, with TRBD1 as a possible D gene (5 bases). The sequence derives from a man younger than 40 with type 1 diabetes. The sequenced sample consisted of central memory CD4+ T cells from blood. CDR3 DNA: TGCAGCGTTGCCCATACCGAAGGGGACTACACCTTC. Translation gives CSVAHTEGDYTF.